This T cell receptor beta chain emerged from a study of OX40 agonist ivuxolimab in advanced cancers. Whole-study context: An agonistic anti-OX40 (CD134) antibody, ivuxolimab, was used to treat the patients.

A note on this clone: Its antigen is not known.

Whole-study results and caveats: Relative to CD4+, CD8+ T cells held more expanded clones on average.

The germline V gene has CDR1 SSHAT and CDR2 FNYEAQ (reference sequence). The CDR3 has 15 residues. V lost 3 bases to trimming and J lost 0 bases; unmatched junction nucleotides: 2. The method was immunoSEQ multiplex PCR; TCRdb's version includes in-frame clones alone and lacks a portion of them. The top ten clones hold approximately 0.75% of a sample with approximately 69,000 clones, 80% to 90% of them seen once. The rearrangement uses TRBV7-7 and TRBJ2-3; 8 bases align to TRBD2. Sample: CD4+ or CD8+ T cells sorted from blood, taken in a trial of the OX40 agonist ivuxolimab. The receptor was derived from an adult with an advanced solid tumor such as melanoma, head and neck, liver or kidney cancer. The CDR3 DNA sequence: TGTGCCAGCAGCTTTAGCGGGGCCAGCACAGATACGCAGTATTTT. Amino acids: CASSFSGASTDTQYF.